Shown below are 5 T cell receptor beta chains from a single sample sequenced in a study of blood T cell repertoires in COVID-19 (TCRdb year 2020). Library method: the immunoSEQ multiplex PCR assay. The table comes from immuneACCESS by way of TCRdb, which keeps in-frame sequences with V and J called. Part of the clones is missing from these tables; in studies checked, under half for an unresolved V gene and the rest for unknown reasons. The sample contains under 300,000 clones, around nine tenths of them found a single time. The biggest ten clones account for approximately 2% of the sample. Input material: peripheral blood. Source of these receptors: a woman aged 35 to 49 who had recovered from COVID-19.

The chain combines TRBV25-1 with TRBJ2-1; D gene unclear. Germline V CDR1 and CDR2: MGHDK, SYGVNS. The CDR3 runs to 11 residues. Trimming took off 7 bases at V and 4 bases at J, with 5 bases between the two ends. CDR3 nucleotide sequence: TGTGCCAGCAACTCTTACAATGAGCAGTTCTTC. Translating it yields CASNSYNEQFF.

CDR3 region: CASSSTAALKQYF. The CDR3 DNA follows: TGTGCCAGCAGTTCGACGGCGGCCTTAAAGCAGTACTTC. The rearrangement joins TRBV28 to TRBJ2-7; D call uncertain. CDR3 size: 13 residues. V was pared by 4 bases and J by 8 bases, with 15 bases between. Germline V gene lookup returns CDR1 MDHEN and CDR2 SYDVKM.

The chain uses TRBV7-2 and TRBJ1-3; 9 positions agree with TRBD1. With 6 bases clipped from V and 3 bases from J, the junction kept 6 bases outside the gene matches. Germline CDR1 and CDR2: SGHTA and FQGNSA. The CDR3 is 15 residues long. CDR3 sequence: CASRLTGGFGNTIYF. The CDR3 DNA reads TGTGCCAGCAGACTAACAGGGGGCTTTGGAAACACCATATATTTT.

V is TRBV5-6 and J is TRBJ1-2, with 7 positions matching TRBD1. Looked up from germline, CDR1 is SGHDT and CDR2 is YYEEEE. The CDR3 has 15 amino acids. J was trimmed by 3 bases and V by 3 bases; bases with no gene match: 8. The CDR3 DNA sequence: TGTGCCAGCAGCTCATACTCGACAGGGTACTATGGCTACACCTTC. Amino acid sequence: CASSSYSTGYYGYTF. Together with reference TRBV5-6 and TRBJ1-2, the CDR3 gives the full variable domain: DAGVTQSPTHLIKTRGQQVTLRCSPKSGHDTVSWYQQALGQGPQFIFQYYEEEERQRGNFPDRFSGHQFPNYSSELNVNALLLGDSALYLCASSSYSTGYYGYTFGSGTRLTVV.

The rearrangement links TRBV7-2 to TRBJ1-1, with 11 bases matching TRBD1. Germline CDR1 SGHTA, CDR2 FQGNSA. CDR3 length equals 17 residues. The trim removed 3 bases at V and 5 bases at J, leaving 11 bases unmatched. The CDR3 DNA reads TGTGCCAGCAGCTTTAGAAGGACAGGGGGCGTGGGGACTGAAGCTTTCTTT. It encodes CASSFRRTGGVGTEAFF.